The next 15 T cell receptor beta chains were all read from a single sample in a study of OX40 agonist ivuxolimab in advanced cancers. Profiling relied on immunoSEQ multiplex PCR, and the TCRdb table lists in-frame clones only, not all of them. The sample records under 65,000 clones, more than 85% being singletons. Here the sequenced sample was CD4+ or CD8+ T cells sorted from blood, taken in a trial of the OX40 agonist ivuxolimab. Receptors were obtained from an adult with an advanced solid tumor such as melanoma, head and neck, liver or kidney cancer.

This chain connects TRBV19 to TRBJ2-7; maybe TRBD2 (6 bases). Trimming removed 7 bases from V and 3 bases from J, with 16 bases in between. Germline loops: CDR1 LNHDA, CDR2 SQIVND (reference sequence). The CDR3 contains 14 residues. CDR3 coding DNA: TGTGCCAGTAAGGTCTCCCGCGGGAACTACGAGCAGTACTTC. Translating it yields CASKVSRGNYEQYF.

The genes are TRBV2 and TRBJ2-5; D is unclear. The CDR3 length is 11 residues. Trimming removed 5 bases at V and 1 base at J, with 2 bases between. Germline values: CDR1 SNHLY, CDR2 FYNNEI. The CDR3 coding sequence is TGTGCCAGCAGTCGCCAAGAGACCCAGTACTTC. Translated: CASSRQETQYF.

The chain recombines TRBV5-4 with TRBJ1-1; 8 positions match TRBD1. CDR3 size: 16 residues. CDR1 is SGHNT, CDR2 YYREEE, per germline (reference sequence). V dropped 4 bases and J dropped 0; count of bases not matched to a gene: 8. CDR3 in DNA: TGTGCCAGCAGCCCAGGGGGCCCCCTCATGAACACTGAAGCTTTCTTT. Translating gives CASSPGGPLMNTEAFF.

The chain employs TRBV18 and TRBJ1-2; no clear D gene. CDR1 is KGHSH, CDR2 LQKENI, per germline. This CDR3 has 13 amino acids. The ends were cut back, 3 bases at V and 7 bases at J, with 12 bases in the middle. In nucleotides, the CDR3 is TGTGCCAGCTCACCGGCTTCGGCGGCTGGCTACACCTTC. Its protein product is CASSPASAAGYTF.

The CDR3 is CASSLGQGGNTIYF. In DNA, the CDR3 is TGTGCCAGCAGCCTCGGACAGGGTGGAAACACCATATATTTT. The chain carries TRBV7-2 and TRBJ1-3; 8 bases agree with TRBD1. V trimming: 5 bases; J trimming: 3 bases; junction bases outside the gene matches: 3. From germline, CDR1 is SGHTA and CDR2 FQGNSA. The CDR3 has 14 residues.

V and J are TRBV9 and TRBJ1-3; D is ambiguous. CDR1 and CDR2 (germline): SGDLS, YYNGEE. CDR3 length equals 16 residues. The V gene lost 0 bases and the J gene lost 0 bases, with 10 bases spanning the gap. CDR3 protein: CASSVASADSGNTIYF. Written as DNA, the CDR3 is TGTGCCAGCAGCGTAGCTTCCGCGGACTCTGGAAACACCATATATTTT.

This chain joins TRBV27 and TRBJ2-3, with TRBD2 identical over 7 bases. This CDR3 has 16 amino acids. Losses at the gene ends were 0 bases for V and 3 bases for J; bases not matched to a gene: 6. In germline, CDR1 is MNHEY, CDR2 SMNVEV (reference sequence). The CDR3, as DNA: TGTGCCAGCAGTTTATCTCGGGGGGACTTTACAGATACGCAGTATTTT. Translated, it gives CASSLSRGDFTDTQYF.

The chain employs TRBV6-6 and TRBJ1-5; TRBD1 agrees at 7 bases. The germline V gene encodes CDR1 MNHNY and CDR2 SVGAGI (reference sequence). The junction had 3 bases not matched to a gene; V was cut back by 5 bases and J by 2 bases. The CDR3 contains 14 residues. DNA of the CDR3: TGTGCCAGCAGTACGACAGGGCGCAATCAGCCCCAGCATTTT. Translating gives CASSTTGRNQPQHF.

The chain couples TRBV28 to TRBJ2-7; 7 bases map to TRBD2. The CDR3 is 12 residues long. Germline trimming cut 4 bases from V and 5 bases from J; bases unmatched to any gene: 2. Germline V gene lookup returns CDR1 MDHEN and CDR2 SYDVKM. The CDR3 protein is CASSWGGNEQYF. The CDR3 nucleotides read TGTGCCAGCAGTTGGGGGGGTAACGAGCAGTACTTC.

The CDR3 sequence: CASRLATRTDTQYF. CDR3 sequence (DNA): TGTGCCAGCAGATTAGCAACTCGCACAGATACGCAGTATTTT. The rearrangement uses TRBV6-1 and TRBJ2-3; D gene unclear. The germline V gene encodes CDR1 MNHNS and CDR2 SASEGT. The CDR3 extends over 14 amino acids. Trimming removed 6 bases at V and 1 base at J, with 11 bases between.

The chain employs TRBV11-2 and TRBJ1-2; D is perhaps TRBD1 (6 bases). V dropped 2 bases and J dropped 3 bases, with 19 bases sitting between them. The germline gives CDR1 SGHAT, CDR2 FQNNGV. The CDR3 contains 17 residues. In DNA form, the CDR3 reads TGTGCCAGCAGCTTAAGTTTTTGGGGGGGGCAGGACTATGGCTACACCTTC. Amino acids: CASSLSFWGGQDYGYTF.

This chain links TRBV13 with TRBJ1-2; 10 nucleotides match TRBD1. The CDR3 covers 15 residues. Germline lookup yields CDR1 PRHDT and CDR2 FYEKMQ (reference sequence). V shed 4 bases, J shed 5 bases, and the junction held 7 bases outside the gene matches. CDR3 nucleotides: TGTGCCAGCAGCTACACACCGGGACAGGGGTATGGCTACACCTTC. Translation: CASSYTPGQGYGYTF.

The V gene is TRBV20-1, the J gene TRBJ2-7; D remains unclear. CDR3 length equals 11 residues. Germline loops: CDR1 DFQATT, CDR2 SNEGSKA (reference sequence). Trimming took off 3 bases at V and 5 bases at J, with 8 bases between the two ends. In DNA form, the CDR3 reads TGCAGTGCTAGTCGTTGGAACGAGCAGTACTTC. The encoded protein is CSASRWNEQYF.

V is TRBV2 and J is TRBJ2-1; TRBD1 aligns across 10 bases. The trim removed 6 bases at V and 3 bases at J, leaving 2 bases unmatched. The germline CDR1 and CDR2 sequences are SNHLY and FYNNEI. CDR3 length: 14 residues. Here the CDR3 reads CASSGTGVYNEQFF. The CDR3 DNA follows: TGTGCCAGCAGCGGGACAGGGGTCTACAATGAGCAGTTCTTC.

J is TRBJ1-2 and V is TRBV6-4, with TRBD1 as a possible D gene (6 bases). V lost 4 bases and J 3 bases, leaving 21 bases between the germline ends. CDR1 MRHNA and CDR2 SNTAGT come from the germline V gene. This CDR3 is built from 17 residues. CDR3 in DNA: TGTGCCAGCAGTGCGGGGGTAGATAGGGGGAAGGACTATGGCTACACCTTC. Amino acid sequence: CASSAGVDRGKDYGYTF.